Listed here are 2 T cell receptor beta chains from one sample, sequenced in a study of T-cell reconstitution after alpha-beta-depleted transplantation in children. A library of TCRbeta sequences, prepared with unique molecular identifiers, was generated. TCRdb reanalysed the PCR reads using MiXCR and keeps one entry per CDR3 protein. The sample lists around 960,000 distinct CDR3 sequences, roughly 29% occurring once. Here the sequenced sample was PBMCs, mostly from graft donor cells, taken 360 days after TCRalphabeta/CD19-depleted stem cell transplant. Receptors were obtained from a boy under two years old who had a stem cell transplant for SCID, so the T cells may come from the graft donor.

The rearrangement joins TRBV12-3 or TRBV12-4 to TRBJ1-4; TRBD1 might be the D (5 bases). CDR3 length: 15 residues. Trimming cost V 5 bases and J 7 bases, with 17 bases left between them. As DNA, the CDR3 is TGTGCCAGCAGTCTCAAGGGACCTGCGGCTGAAAAACTGTTTTTT. It is translated as CASSLKGPAAEKLFF.

This clonotype was detected only a few times. V is TRBV20-1 and J is TRBJ2-7, with D possibly TRBD1 on 8 matching bases. Trimming removed 6 bases at V and 8 bases at J, with 17 bases between. The germline gives CDR1 DFQATT, CDR2 SNEGSKA (reference sequence). The CDR3 has 12 residues. CDR3 DNA sequence: TGCAGTGCCCGGGAGGACAGGGAAAAGCAGTACTTC. It is translated as CSAREDREKQYF.